This TCR beta chain comes out of a study of shared clonotypes between healthy human individuals. In germline, CDR1 is LGHNA, CDR2 YSLEER. The CDR3 totals 17 residues. V dropped 0 bases and J dropped 4; count of bases not matched to a gene: 7. Here immunoSEQ multiplex PCR was the method, and the copy in TCRdb shows in-frame clones only, minus some. Altogether roughly 2.1 million clones are present, approximately 94% being singletons, with the ten largest covering more than 1.5%. Naive CD8 cells were CD45RO-negative, positively selected for CCR7, excluding terminally differentiated effector memory CD45RA+ cells.

The sample consisted of naive CD8+ T cells from PBMCs. The chain links TRBV4-3 to TRBJ2-2; 8 bases map to TRBD1. The clonotype was recovered from a young man in good health. Some clones in this sample may be carry-over from other donors' samples. The CDR3 region is CASSQEPGGEGTGELFF. DNA for the CDR3: TGCGCCAGCAGCCAAGAGCCAGGGGGCGAGGGCACCGGGGAGCTGTTTTTT.